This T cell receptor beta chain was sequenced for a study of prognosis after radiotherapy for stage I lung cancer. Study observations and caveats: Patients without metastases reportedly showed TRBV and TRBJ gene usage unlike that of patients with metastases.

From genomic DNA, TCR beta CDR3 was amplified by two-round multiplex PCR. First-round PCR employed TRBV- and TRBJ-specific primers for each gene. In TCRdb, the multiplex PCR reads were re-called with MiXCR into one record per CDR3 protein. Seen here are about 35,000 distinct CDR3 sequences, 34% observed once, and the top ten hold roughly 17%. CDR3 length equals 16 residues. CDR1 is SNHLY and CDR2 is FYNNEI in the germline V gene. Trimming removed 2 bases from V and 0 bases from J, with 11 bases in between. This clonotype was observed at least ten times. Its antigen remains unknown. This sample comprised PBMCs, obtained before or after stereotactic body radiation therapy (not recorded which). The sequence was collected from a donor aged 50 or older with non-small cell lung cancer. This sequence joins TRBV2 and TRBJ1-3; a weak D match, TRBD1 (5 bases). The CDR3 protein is CASSEMGRSSGNTIYF. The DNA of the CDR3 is TGTGCCAGCAGTGAAATGGGACGAAGCTCTGGAAACACCATATATTTT.